This T cell receptor (beta chain) originates from a study of cytomegalovirus exposure and HLA in healthy donors. Produced via immunoSEQ multiplex PCR; TCRdb's table is partial and in-frame only. The data hold about 160,000 clones, with 70% to 90% observed a single time. This clone was counted a single time. The antigen is not known. The donors were in the roughly 120-subject validation cohort, distinct from the approximately 730-subject first cohort. Study-wide findings and caveats: Reportedly, diagnosis of cytomegalovirus status by the classifier showed high specificity and sensitivity.

The CDR3 extends over 15 amino acids. CDR1 is SNHLY and CDR2 is FYNNEI in the germline V gene. V gave up 2 bases and J gave up 3 bases, with 13 bases separating them. This rearrangement joins TRBV2 to TRBJ2-5, with D tentatively TRBD2 (6 bases). The receptor comes from a man between 18 and 35 years old in good health and CMV-seronegative. The specimen sequenced was PBMCs. CDR3 DNA: TGTGCCAGCAGTGAAACGGGGCGGGGCGAAGAGACCCAGTACTTC. Its protein is CASSETGRGEETQYF.